This TCR beta chain emerged from a study of T cell repertoires and HLA-DP antigens. Overall study: In vitro CD4+ alloreactivity was against HeLa-presented HLA-DP.

Germline values: CDR1 ENHRY, CDR2 SYGVKD. The CDR3 runs to 12 residues. As regards this clone: What it recognizes is unknown.

The study, taken as a whole, reports: Against one allele, clones undetected before culture averaged approximately 36%; against the other, approximately 51%. Against both alloantigens, CD137+ clonality was similar, about 0.39.

Deep-resolution sequencing targeted 200,000 to 250,000 T cell genomes in pre-culture CD4+ samples. Generated by immunoSEQ multiplex PCR, the TCRdb table keeps only in-frame clones and is missing some. The repertoire has some 110,000 clones, 80% to 95% of them found once; the top ten carry less than 0.35%. The chain employs TRBV10-3 and TRBJ2-5; 7 nucleotides line up with TRBD1. The J call is in doubt because the DNA end fits TRBJ2-7 better. The sequence derives from a woman between 18 and 30 years old in good health and CMV-seronegative. Sequencing was done on a sample of CD4+ T cells from PBMCs. The chain's CDR3 is CAISNTGDEQYF. CDR3 DNA sequence: TGTGCCATCAGTAATACAGGGGACGAGCAGTACTTC.